This TCR beta chain was recovered during a study of regulatory T cells in long-lasting Graves disease. Study summary: Graves' patients, diagnosed recently, had received antithyroid drugs under 3 months.

The V gene lost 5 bases and the J gene lost 7 bases, with 21 bases spanning the gap. CDR1 is GTSNPN and CDR2 is SVGIG in the germline V gene (reference sequence). The CDR3 runs to 15 residues. The sample holds a few counts of this clonotype. As yet, its antigen is unknown. Both iRepertoire HTBI primers and Arm-PCR of CDR3 regions were used to build the TCR beta libraries. One entry per CDR3 protein, called by TCRdb with MiXCR from the multiplex PCR reads. Seen here are fewer than 500,000 distinct CDR3 sequences, about 16% observed once, and the top ten hold 10% to 15%. The study's findings and limits: Authors noted too few samples as a limitation. The study examined only peripheral blood, not thyroid tissue.

The sample's time point: newly diagnosed GD, antithyroid drugs for less than 3 months. The TCR library was made from RNA that had been extracted from PBMCs in TRIzol. The sample was also linked to a second study, of T cells in Graves' hyperthyroidism and ophthalmopathy.

This clonotype originated in a man in his forties with Graves disease. The sample here was peripheral blood mononuclear cells (PBMCs), taken at new diagnosis, from a patient treated with antithyroid drugs. The chain uses TRBV30 and TRBJ2-1; D is possibly TRBD2 (5 bases). In DNA, the CDR3 is TGTGCCTGGGCCGAAGACACCTCCCGCGGGAATGAGCAGTTCTTC. This translates into CAWAEDTSRGNEQFF.